This TCR beta chain was sequenced during a study of monozygotic twins with inflammatory bowel disease. Germline CDR1 DFQATT, CDR2 SNEGSKA (reference sequence). This CDR3 is 15 amino acids long. A remark on this clonotype: Antigen: not known.

cDNA was made in eight separate reactions per sample. TCRdb reanalyzed the 5' RACE reads, giving one entry per CDR3 protein sequence and no DNA. This table holds around 190,000 distinct CDR3 sequences. Study conclusions and caveats: Possibly because of limited power, concordant and discordant twins showed no difference in repertoire similarity.

The TCR comes from a human donor with ulcerative colitis or Crohn's disease, or a healthy co-twin of an affected twin (not recorded which). Sequenced: blood. This rearrangement joins TRBV20-1 to TRBJ2-3; TCRdb returns TRBD1, unconfirmable since there is no DNA. The CDR3 protein is CSARDQQGRPDTQYF.